The clone carrying this TCR beta chain was seen many times. The antigen remains undetermined. This record belongs to a study of T cells after posttransplantation cyclophosphamide. CDR3 length: 14 amino acids. Between the trimmed V and J ends, which lost 4 bases and 5 bases, there was a span of 13 bases. The germline V gene encodes CDR1 SGHDT and CDR2 YYEEEE. Cyclophosphamide on days +3 and +4 followed busulfan-fludarabine conditioning and a marrow graft. Study-level points and caveats: Donor-recipient repertoire similarity was low at 1-2 months, rising over year one. After PTCy, TRB diversity resembled that of CNI/methotrexate controls.

Libraries were prepared by immunoSEQ multiplex PCR; TCRdb keeps only in-frame clonotypes and omits some of them. This sample carries 7,500 to 9,500 clones and no singletons, and about 6.1% goes to the top ten. This TCR came from a male patient in his 30s who received an allogeneic stem cell transplant from an unrelated donor, was CMV-positive, and had acute and chronic GVHD. Some T cells may be supplied by the graft donor. The chain uses TRBV5-6 and TRBJ1-3; D possibly corresponds to TRBD1 (6 bases). Specimen: PBMCs, collected after an allogeneic stem cell transplant with post-transplant cyclophosphamide. For the CDR3, the DNA is TGTGCCAGCAGCCCGAACTGGGGGCGAAACACCATATATTTT. Translated, it gives CASSPNWGRNTIYF.